This T cell receptor (beta chain) stems from a study of T cells expressing NK-cell markers. Looking at the study overall: The authors sequenced eight donors, of whom seven were HCMV-seropositive and one was seronegative.

Per germline, CDR1 DFQATT and CDR2 SNEGSKA (reference sequence). CDR3 size: 16 residues. Each CDR3 protein gets one entry in TCRdb, which reprocessed the 5' RACE reads and gives no DNA. In total, the table holds fewer than 550,000 distinct CDR3 sequences. This TCR derives from a woman aged 45-65 years in good health. V usage is TRBV20-1 and J usage is TRBJ2-2; no DNA is available, so the TRBD2 call from TCRdb remains unchecked. The sample consisted of blood T cells: a sorted CD56 or NKG2C T cell subset, CD4+ or CD8+ T cells, or bulk PBMC T cells (not recorded which). CDR3 loop: CSAREMGLAHTGELFF.